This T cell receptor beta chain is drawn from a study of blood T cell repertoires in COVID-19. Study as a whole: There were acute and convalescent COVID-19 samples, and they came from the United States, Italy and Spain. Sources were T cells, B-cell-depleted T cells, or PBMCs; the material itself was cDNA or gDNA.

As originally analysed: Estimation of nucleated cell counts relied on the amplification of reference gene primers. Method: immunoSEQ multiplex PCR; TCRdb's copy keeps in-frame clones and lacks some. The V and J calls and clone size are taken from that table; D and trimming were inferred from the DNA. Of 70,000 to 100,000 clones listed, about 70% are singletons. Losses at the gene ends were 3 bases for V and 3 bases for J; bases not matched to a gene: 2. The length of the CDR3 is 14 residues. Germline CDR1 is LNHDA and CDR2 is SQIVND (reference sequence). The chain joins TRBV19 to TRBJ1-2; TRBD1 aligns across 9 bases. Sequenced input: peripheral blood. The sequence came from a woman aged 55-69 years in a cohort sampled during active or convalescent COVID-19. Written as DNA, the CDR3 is TGTGCCAGTAGTATCAGACAGGGGGACTATGGCTACACCTTC. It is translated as CASSIRQGDYGYTF.